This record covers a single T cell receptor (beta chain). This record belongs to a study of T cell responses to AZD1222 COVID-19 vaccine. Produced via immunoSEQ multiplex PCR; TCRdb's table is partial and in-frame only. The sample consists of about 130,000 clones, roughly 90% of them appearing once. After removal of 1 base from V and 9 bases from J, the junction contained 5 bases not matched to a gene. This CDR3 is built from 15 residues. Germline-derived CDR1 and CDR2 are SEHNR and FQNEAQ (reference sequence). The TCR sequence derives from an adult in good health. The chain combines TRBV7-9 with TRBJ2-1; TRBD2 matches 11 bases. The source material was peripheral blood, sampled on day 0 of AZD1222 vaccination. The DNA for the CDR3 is TGTGCCAGCAGCTTAGTAGCGGGAGGGCCCAGTGAGCAGTTCTTC. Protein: CASSLVAGGPSEQFF.